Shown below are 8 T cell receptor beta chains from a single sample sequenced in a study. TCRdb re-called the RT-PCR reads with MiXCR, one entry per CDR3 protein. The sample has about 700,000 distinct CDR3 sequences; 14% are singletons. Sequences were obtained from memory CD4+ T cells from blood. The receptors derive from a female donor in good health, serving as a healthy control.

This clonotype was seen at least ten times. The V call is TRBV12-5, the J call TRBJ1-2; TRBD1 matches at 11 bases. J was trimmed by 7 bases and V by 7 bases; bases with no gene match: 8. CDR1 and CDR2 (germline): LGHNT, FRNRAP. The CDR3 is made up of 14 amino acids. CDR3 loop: CASAQGQGAGGYTF. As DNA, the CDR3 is TGTGCTAGTGCCCAAGGACAGGGGGCAGGTGGCTACACCTTC.

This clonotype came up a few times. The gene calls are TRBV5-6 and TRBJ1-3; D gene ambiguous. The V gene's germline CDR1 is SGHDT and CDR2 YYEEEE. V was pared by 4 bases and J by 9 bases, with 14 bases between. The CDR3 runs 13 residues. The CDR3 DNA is TGTGCCAGCAGCCGCCGGGGTCACAGCACCATATATTTT. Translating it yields CASSRRGHSTIYF.

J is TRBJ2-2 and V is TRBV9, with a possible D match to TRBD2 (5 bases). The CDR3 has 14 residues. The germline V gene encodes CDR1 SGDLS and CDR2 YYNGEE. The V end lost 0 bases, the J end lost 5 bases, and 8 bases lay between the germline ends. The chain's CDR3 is CASSVARGTGELFF. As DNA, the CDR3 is TGTGCCAGCAGCGTAGCAAGAGGGACCGGGGAGCTGTTTTTT. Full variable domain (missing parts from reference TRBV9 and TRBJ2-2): DSGVTQTPKHLITATGQRVTLRCSPRSGDLSVYWYQQSLDQGLQFLIQYYNGEERAKGNILERFSAQQFPDLHSELNLSSLELGDSALYFCASSVARGTGELFFGEGSRLTVL.

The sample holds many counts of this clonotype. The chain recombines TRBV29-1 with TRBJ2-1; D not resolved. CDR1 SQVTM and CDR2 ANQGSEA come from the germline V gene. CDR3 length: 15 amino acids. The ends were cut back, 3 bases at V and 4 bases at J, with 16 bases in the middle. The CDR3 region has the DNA TGCAGCGTTGAGGCCCAAGGTTTGGGGTACAATGAGCAGTTCTTC. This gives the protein CSVEAQGLGYNEQFF.

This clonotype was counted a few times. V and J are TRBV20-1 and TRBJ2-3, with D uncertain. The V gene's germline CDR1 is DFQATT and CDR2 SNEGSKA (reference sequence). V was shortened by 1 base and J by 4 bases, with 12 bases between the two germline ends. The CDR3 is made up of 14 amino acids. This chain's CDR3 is CSARVRPGADTQYF. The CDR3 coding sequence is TGCAGTGCTAGAGTCCGCCCTGGGGCAGATACGCAGTATTTT.

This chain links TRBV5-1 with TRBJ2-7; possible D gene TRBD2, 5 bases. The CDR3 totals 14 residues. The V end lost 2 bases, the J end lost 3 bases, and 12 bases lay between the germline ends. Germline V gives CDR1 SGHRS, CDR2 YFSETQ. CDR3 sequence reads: CASSLEGPLYEQYF. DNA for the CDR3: TGCGCCAGCAGCTTAGAGGGTCCCCTCTACGAGCAGTACTTC.

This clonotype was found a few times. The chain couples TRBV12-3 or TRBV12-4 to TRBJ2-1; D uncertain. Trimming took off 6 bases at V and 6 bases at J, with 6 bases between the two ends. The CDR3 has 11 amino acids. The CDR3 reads CASRWGNEQFF. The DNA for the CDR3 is TGTGCCAGCAGATGGGGCAATGAGCAGTTCTTC.

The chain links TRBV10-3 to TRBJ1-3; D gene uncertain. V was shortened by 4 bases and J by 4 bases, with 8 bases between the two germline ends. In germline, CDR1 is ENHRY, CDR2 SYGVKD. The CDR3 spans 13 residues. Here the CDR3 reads CAISGPGGNTIYF. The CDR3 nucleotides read TGTGCCATCAGTGGACCGGGAGGAAACACCATATATTTT.